This T cell receptor beta chain was recovered during a study of T cells in Graves' hyperthyroidism and ophthalmopathy. There are a few counts of this clonotype. V lost 5 bases and J lost 7; bases outside the gene matches: 14. CDR1 is SGDLS and CDR2 is YYNGEE in the germline V gene. This CDR3 spans 17 amino acids. It was RNA transcripts that yielded the amplified TCR beta CDR3 regions. First-round RT-PCR targeting the TCR CDR3 was performed with the HTBI primer set. TCRdb re-called the multiplex PCR reads through MiXCR, storing one row per CDR3 protein. The sample includes 600,000 or so distinct CDR3 sequences, 12% to 15% of them seen just once.

This TCR was recovered from a woman aged 18-30 years with Graves' ophthalmopathy. The sample taken for sequencing was blood. The rearrangement uses TRBV9 and TRBJ2-2, with 10 bases matching TRBD2. CDR3 DNA: TGTGCCAGCAGTCTCCGAGCGGGAGGGCAGTTGGACGGGGAGCTGTTTTTT. It specifies CASSLRAGGQLDGELFF.